The clone carrying this TCR beta chain was recorded at least ten times. Its antigen is unidentified. TCRdb independently ran MiXCR on the 5' RACE reads; one entry per CDR3 protein. Of 230,000 or so distinct CDR3 sequences in the sample, 20% to 30% were seen once. This specimen comes from a study of CD8 T cells in ankylosing spondylitis. General observations from the study: Disease-associated clones were reportedly significantly overrepresented in matched ankylosing spondylitis synovial fluid.

What was sequenced was blood, either unsorted or a sorted T cell fraction (not recorded which). The source is a male donor with ankylosing spondylitis or in good health (not recorded which).

The CDR3 region has the DNA TGTGCCAGCAGCTTACCAGGTTCGGATACGCAGTATTTT. It codes for CASSLPGSDTQYF. The rearrangement uses TRBV7-8 and TRBJ2-3; no clear D. Germline CDR1 and CDR2: SGHVS and FQNEAQ. V was clipped by 2 bases and J by 6 bases, with 9 bases between them. The CDR3 runs to 13 residues.